The next 21 T cell receptor beta chains were all read from a single sample in a study of response to subunit inactivated influenza vaccine. TCRdb reprocessed the RT-PCR reads via MiXCR and lists one record per CDR3 protein. The repertoire holds some 570,000 distinct CDR3 sequences, with 11% as singletons. In addition, the sample was reused for a study of T cells expressing NK-cell markers. This second report adds: TCR beta cDNA was generated via 5'RACE template switching incorporating UMIs.

The sequenced sample was PBMCs from blood, obtained on the day of vaccination. The receptors originated from a man aged 50 to 59 who received an inactivated influenza vaccine.

This chain's CDR3 is CSAAGQAPKETQYF. The CDR3 bases are TGCAGTGCAGCCGGACAGGCACCAAAAGAGACCCAGTACTTC. The chain links TRBV20-1 to TRBJ2-5; 7 positions match TRBD1. The germline V gene encodes CDR1 DFQATT and CDR2 SNEGSKA (reference sequence). The junction had 10 bases not matched to a gene; V was cut back by 6 bases and J by 3 bases. The CDR3 loop spans 14 amino acids.

This clonotype was counted only a few times. The chain combines TRBV5-1 with TRBJ2-7; maybe TRBD1 (6 bases). The CDR3 loop spans 14 amino acids. Germline-derived CDR1 and CDR2 are SGHRS and YFSETQ. Trimming stripped 4 bases from V and 6 bases from J, with 17 bases between. CDR3 sequence: CASSQGLEVLEQYF. The CDR3 region has the DNA TGCGCCAGCAGCCAGGGGTTGGAGGTTCTCGAGCAGTACTTC.

The sample holds a few counts of this clonotype. The chain joins TRBV20-1 to TRBJ2-7; maybe TRBD1 (6 bases). Per the germline V gene, CDR1 is DFQATT and CDR2 is SNEGSKA (reference sequence). The V gene lost 4 bases and the J gene lost 5 bases, with 18 bases spanning the gap. There are 14 residues in the CDR3. CDR3 residues: CSAKKQGQVDEQYF. The CDR3 bases are TGCAGTGCTAAGAAACAGGGTCAGGTGGACGAGCAGTACTTC.

The V and J genes are TRBV11-2 and TRBJ1-2; possibly TRBD1 for D (6 bases). In germline, CDR1 is SGHAT, CDR2 FQNNGV. This CDR3 contains 15 residues. V was trimmed by 4 bases and J by 8 bases, leaving 20 bases between them. CDR3 DNA sequence: TGTGCCAGCAGCTCTAGACAGGTCATAATAGGCGGCTACACCTTC. Its translation: CASSSRQVIIGGYTF.

This chain joins TRBV7-3 and TRBJ2-1; D perhaps matches TRBD1 (6 bases). The CDR3 consists of 14 residues. Germline V CDR1 and CDR2: SGHTA, FQGTGA. Trimming pared 4 bases from V and 8 bases from J, leaving 15 bases between. The CDR3 nucleotides are TGTGCCAGCAGCTCGGGACACCCAGGGGATGAGCAGTTCTTC. It codes for CASSSGHPGDEQFF.

At least ten counts were recorded for this clonotype. V and J are TRBV30 and TRBJ2-7, with 8 positions matching TRBD1. The V gene's germline CDR1 is GTSNPN and CDR2 SVGIG (reference sequence). This CDR3 is 13 amino acids long. The J segment lost 6 bases and the V segment lost 3 bases, leaving 7 bases of the junction unmatched. The CDR3 sequence: CAWRTFTGGEQYF. The DNA for the CDR3 is TGTGCCTGGAGAACCTTTACAGGGGGCGAGCAGTACTTC.

This clonotype occurred many times. J is TRBJ1-5 and V is TRBV29-1, with D possibly matching TRBD1 (5 bases). Germline values: CDR1 SQVTM, CDR2 ANQGSEA. This CDR3 is built from 14 residues. Trimming shortened V by 7 bases and J by 3 bases, and 16 bases separated the two germline ends. Here the CDR3 reads CSASDDRYNQPQHF. For the CDR3, the DNA is TGCAGCGCAAGCGATGACAGATACAATCAGCCCCAGCATTTT.

The CDR3 coding sequence is TGTGCCAGCAGTGGGACAGGGTATGTC. Its protein product is CASSGTGYV. The V call is TRBV27, the J call TRBJ2-7, with 9 positions matching TRBD1. The CDR3 has 9 amino acids. Germline V gene sequence: CDR1 MNHEY, CDR2 SMNVEV (reference sequence).

This clonotype has ten or more counts. This sequence joins TRBV27 and TRBJ1-2; D is uncertain. Per the germline V gene, CDR1 is MNHEY and CDR2 is SMNVEV (reference sequence). The CDR3 totals 13 residues. Trimming left V 4 bases short and J 2 bases short, with 8 bases between. The CDR3 bases are TGTGCCAGCAGTTACGGATCCAACTATGGCTACACCTTC. It codes for CASSYGSNYGYTF.

This clonotype was recorded many times. The chain joins TRBV27 to TRBJ1-5, with 8 bases matching TRBD1. In germline, CDR1 is MNHEY, CDR2 SMNVEV (reference sequence). The CDR3 consists of 14 residues. With V trimmed by 5 bases and J by 2 bases, 2 bases remained unmatched. The CDR3 nucleotides are TGTGCCAGCAGTGAGACAGGGGGCAATCAGCCCCAGCATTTT. The encoded protein is CASSETGGNQPQHF.

This clonotype was counted a few times. The V call is TRBV20-1, the J call TRBJ2-1, with TRBD2 identical over 7 bases. This CDR3 region has 14 residues. Germline-derived CDR1 and CDR2 are DFQATT and SNEGSKA (reference sequence). Germline trimming cut 7 bases from V and 1 base from J; bases unmatched to any gene: 7. The CDR3 loop is CSVGARGSYNEQFF. CDR3 bases: TGCAGTGTTGGGGCGCGGGGGTCCTACAATGAGCAGTTCTTC.

The chain has TRBV2 and TRBJ2-1, with TRBD1 matching 8 bases. The CDR3 runs to 16 residues. V lost 1 base, J lost 3 bases, and 5 bases stayed unmatched. Germline V CDR1 and CDR2: SNHLY, FYNNEI. The CDR3 sequence: CASSEGTGFNYNEQFF. The CDR3 DNA follows: TGTGCCAGCAGTGAAGGGACAGGGTTCAACTACAATGAGCAGTTCTTC.

The chain carries TRBV4-1 and TRBJ2-6; no definite D call. Germline V gene sequence: CDR1 MGHRA, CDR2 YSYEKL. V lost 0 bases to trimming and J lost 4 bases, with 10 bases between them. The CDR3 length is 16 residues. As DNA, the CDR3 is TGCGCCAGCAGCCAAGAATGGGCATTAGGGGCCAACGTCCTGACTTTC. Protein product: CASSQEWALGANVLTF.

This clonotype was seen a few times. The chain recombines TRBV15 with TRBJ1-1; 8 positions match TRBD1. CDR3 length: 14 residues. J lost 2 bases, V lost 6 bases, and 5 bases had no gene match. Per the germline V gene, CDR1 is LNHNV and CDR2 is YYDKDF (reference sequence). CDR3 loop: CATSVGQGNTEAFF. The CDR3 nucleotides read TGTGCCACCAGTGTTGGACAGGGCAACACTGAAGCTTTCTTT.

This clonotype was observed a handful of times. V usage is TRBV7-2 and J usage is TRBJ2-1; no reliable D call. The CDR3 is 15 residues long. With 5 bases removed from V and 2 bases from J, the gap between germline ends came to 13 bases. Germline V gives CDR1 SGHTA, CDR2 FQGNSA. This CDR3 is CASSHLAQTYNEQFF. CDR3 sequence (DNA): TGTGCCAGCAGCCACCTGGCCCAGACCTACAATGAGCAGTTCTTC.

This clonotype was seen only a few times. This chain connects TRBV5-1 to TRBJ1-6; 7 bases are a match to TRBD1. Germline V CDR1 and CDR2: SGHRS, YFSETQ. Trimming removed 4 bases from V and 5 bases from J; junction bases left unmatched: 6. The CDR3 contains 15 residues. The CDR3, as DNA: TGCGCCAGCAGCATCCGGGACAGAGATAATTCACCCCTCCACTTT. Encoded protein: CASSIRDRDNSPLHF.

This clonotype was counted many times. The V call is TRBV5-1, the J call TRBJ1-1; D not certain. Between the trimmed V and J ends, which lost 0 bases and 1 base, there was a span of 7 bases. From germline, CDR1 is SGHRS and CDR2 YFSETQ. The CDR3 loop spans 14 amino acids. CDR3 protein: CASSLADTNTEAFF. In DNA form, the CDR3 reads TGCGCCAGCAGCTTGGCGGATACGAACACTGAAGCTTTCTTT.

The chain recombines TRBV6-1 with TRBJ1-5, with TRBD1 identical over 12 bases. This CDR3 region has 18 residues. The germline V gene encodes CDR1 MNHNS and CDR2 SASEGT. The junction had 17 bases not matched to a gene; V was cut back by 7 bases and J by 7 bases. The DNA of the CDR3 is TGTGCCAGCACCTCCGGGGACAGGGGGCAGGAGGGCAGCCAGCCCCAGCATTTT. As protein: CASTSGDRGQEGSQPQHF.

This chain connects TRBV27 to TRBJ1-1; tentatively, D is TRBD1 (5 bases). This CDR3 is built from 14 residues. Germline V gives CDR1 MNHEY, CDR2 SMNVEV (reference sequence). The germline V and J ends were trimmed by 3 bases and 3 bases, with 11 bases remaining between them. CDR3 sequence reads: CASSFRGGYTEAFF. Here the CDR3 DNA reads TGTGCCAGCAGTTTCCGGGGCGGGTACACTGAAGCTTTCTTT.

The chain carries TRBV4-1 and TRBJ2-5, with 9 bases that match TRBD2. CDR1 is MGHRA, CDR2 YSYEKL, per germline. After removal of 5 bases from V and 1 base from J, the junction contained 8 bases not matched to a gene. The length of the CDR3 is 16 residues. The CDR3 nucleotides read TGCGCCAGCAGCAAAGGGGCTAGCGGGGCCCAAGAGACCCAGTACTTC. It encodes CASSKGASGAQETQYF.

This chain joins TRBV5-4 and TRBJ2-7; D is possibly TRBD1 (6 bases). The ends were cut back, 3 bases at V and 3 bases at J, with 13 bases in the middle. Germline CDR1 is SGHNT and CDR2 is YYREEE (reference sequence). The CDR3 length is 14 residues. The DNA of the CDR3 is TGTGCCAGCAGCTCCCCGGGACACCACTACGAGCAGTACTTC. Its translation is CASSSPGHHYEQYF.